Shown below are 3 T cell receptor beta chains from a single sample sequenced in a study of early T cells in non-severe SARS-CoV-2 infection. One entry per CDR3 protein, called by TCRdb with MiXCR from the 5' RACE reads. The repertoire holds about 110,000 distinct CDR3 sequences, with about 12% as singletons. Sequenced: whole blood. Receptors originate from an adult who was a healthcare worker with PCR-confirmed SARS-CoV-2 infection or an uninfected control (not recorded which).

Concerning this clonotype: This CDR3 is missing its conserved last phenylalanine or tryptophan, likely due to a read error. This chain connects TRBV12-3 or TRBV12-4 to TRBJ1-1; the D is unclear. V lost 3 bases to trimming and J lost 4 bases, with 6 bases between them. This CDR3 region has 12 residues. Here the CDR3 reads CASSLRGTEAFS. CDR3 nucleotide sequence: TGTGCCAGCAGTTTGAGAGGCACTGAAGCTTTCTCT.

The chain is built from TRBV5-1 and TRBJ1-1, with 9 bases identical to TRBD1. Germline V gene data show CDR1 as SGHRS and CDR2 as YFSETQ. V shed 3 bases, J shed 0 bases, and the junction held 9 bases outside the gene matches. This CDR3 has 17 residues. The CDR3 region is CASSWGPGQGLNTEAFF. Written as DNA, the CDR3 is TGCGCCAGCAGCTGGGGCCCGGGACAGGGTTTGAACACTGAAGCTTTCTTT.

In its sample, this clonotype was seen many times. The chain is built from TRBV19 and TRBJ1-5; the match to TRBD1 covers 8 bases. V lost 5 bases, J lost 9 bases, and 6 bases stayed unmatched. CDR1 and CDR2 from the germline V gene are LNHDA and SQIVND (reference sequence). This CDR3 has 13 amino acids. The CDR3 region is CASSPGQGTPQHF. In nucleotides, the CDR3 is TGTGCCAGTAGTCCCGGACAGGGCACGCCCCAGCATTTT.